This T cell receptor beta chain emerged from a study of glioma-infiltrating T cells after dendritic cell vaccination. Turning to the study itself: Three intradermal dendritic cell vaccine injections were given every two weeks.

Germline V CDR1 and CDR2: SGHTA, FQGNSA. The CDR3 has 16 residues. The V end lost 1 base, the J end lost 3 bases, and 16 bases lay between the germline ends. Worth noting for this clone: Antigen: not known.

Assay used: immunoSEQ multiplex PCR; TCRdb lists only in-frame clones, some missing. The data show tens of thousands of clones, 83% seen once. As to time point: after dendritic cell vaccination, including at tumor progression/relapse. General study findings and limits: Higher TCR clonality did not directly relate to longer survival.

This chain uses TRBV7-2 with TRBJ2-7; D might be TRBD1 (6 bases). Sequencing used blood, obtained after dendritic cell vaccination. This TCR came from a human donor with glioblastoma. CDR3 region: CASSLGGSGALYEQYF. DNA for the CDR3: TGTGCCAGCAGCTTAGGTGGCTCAGGGGCCCTCTACGAGCAGTACTTC.